Listed here are 8 T cell receptor beta chains from one sample, sequenced in a study of control samples from healthy donors and cancer patients. The method was immunoSEQ multiplex PCR; TCRdb's version includes in-frame clones alone and lacks a portion of them. Of some 100,000 clones in the sample, less than 90% were seen once. The sequenced material came from blood. These receptors were taken from a woman between 50 and 59 years old in good health.

This chain links TRBV6-5 with TRBJ1-1; no definite D call. V lost 3 bases, J lost 4 bases, and 12 bases lay in between. There are 14 residues in the CDR3. Per germline, CDR1 MNHEY and CDR2 SVGAGI. In nucleotides, the CDR3 is TGTGCCAGCAGTTATGGCAATATGGGCACTGAAGCTTTCTTT. Protein sequence: CASSYGNMGTEAFF.

This chain connects TRBV4-1 to TRBJ1-2; D call uncertain. The V gene's germline CDR1 is MGHRA and CDR2 YSYEKL. This CDR3 comprises 15 residues. Trimming shortened V by 1 base and J by 2 bases, and 11 bases separated the two germline ends. In nucleotides, the CDR3 is TGCGCCAGCAGCCAAGGTGATAGAGGGAACTATGGCTACACCTTC. Its protein is CASSQGDRGNYGYTF.

The chain couples TRBV27 to TRBJ1-2; D uncertain. This CDR3 has 12 residues. Per germline, CDR1 MNHEY and CDR2 SMNVEV (reference sequence). Between the trimmed V and J ends, which lost 5 bases and 8 bases, there was a span of 12 bases. In nucleotides, the CDR3 is TGTGCCAGCAGTCCGGGAGGGCGGGGCTACACCTTC. It is translated as CASSPGGRGYTF.

This sequence joins TRBV18 and TRBJ2-7, with 8 bases identical to TRBD2. Looked up from germline, CDR1 is KGHSH and CDR2 is LQKENI. The CDR3 consists of 14 residues. V was pared by 2 bases and J by 6 bases, with 6 bases of the junction left unmatched. This CDR3 reads CASSPAGGLGEQYF. CDR3 in DNA: TGTGCCAGCTCACCAGCGGGGGGCCTCGGCGAGCAGTACTTC.

This rearrangement joins TRBV3-1 (or the pseudogene TRBV3-2) to TRBJ2-7; 9 bases align to TRBD2. CDR3 length: 16 residues. Losses at the gene ends were 3 bases for V and 3 bases for J; bases not matched to a gene: 9. CDR1 and CDR2 (germline): LGHDT, YNNKEL (reference sequence). The CDR3 spells CASSHRRSGGLYEQYF. DNA for the CDR3: TGTGCCAGCAGCCATCGACGTAGCGGGGGCCTCTACGAGCAGTACTTC.

V and J are TRBV7-3 and TRBJ2-7; weak D call: TRBD2 (7 bases). The germline gives CDR1 SGHTA, CDR2 FQGTGA. V lost 7 bases and J lost 9, with 37 bases in between. The CDR3 has 19 amino acids. CDR3 sequence (DNA): TGTGCCAGCACCCCCGGGGGGCCGCAGGCGGGACCCCCCAATTATGGGCAGTACGTC. It specifies CASTPGGPQAGPPNYGQYV.

This chain uses TRBV6-5 with TRBJ1-5; 7 bases match TRBD1. Germline trimming cut 6 bases from V and 6 bases from J; bases unmatched to any gene: 8. Germline assignment: CDR1 MNHEY and CDR2 SVGAGI. The CDR3 extends over 14 amino acids. DNA of the CDR3: TGTGCCAGCAGACGCGACAGGGCCGTTCAGCCCCAGCATTTT. Protein product: CASRRDRAVQPQHF.

This chain's CDR3 is CASSQGARGETQYF. Written as DNA, the CDR3 is TGCGCCAGCAGCCAAGGAGCCCGAGGAGAGACCCAGTACTTC. The chain couples TRBV4-1 to TRBJ2-5; D ambiguous. The length of the CDR3 is 14 residues. Between the trimmed V and J ends, which lost 1 base and 4 bases, there was a span of 10 bases. Germline CDR1 and CDR2: MGHRA and YSYEKL.